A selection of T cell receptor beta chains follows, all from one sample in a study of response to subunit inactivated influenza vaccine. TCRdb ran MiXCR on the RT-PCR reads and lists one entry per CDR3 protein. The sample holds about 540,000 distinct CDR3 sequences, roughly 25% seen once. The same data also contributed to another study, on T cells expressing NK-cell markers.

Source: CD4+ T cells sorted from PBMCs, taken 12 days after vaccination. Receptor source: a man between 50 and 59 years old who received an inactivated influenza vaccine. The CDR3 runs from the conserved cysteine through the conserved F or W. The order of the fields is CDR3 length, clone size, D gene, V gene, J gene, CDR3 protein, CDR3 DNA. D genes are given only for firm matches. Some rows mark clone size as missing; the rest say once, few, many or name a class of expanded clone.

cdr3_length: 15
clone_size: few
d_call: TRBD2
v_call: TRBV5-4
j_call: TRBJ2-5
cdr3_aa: CASSLSSSGQETQYF
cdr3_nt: TGTGCCAGCAGCCTCTCATCTAGCGGCCAAGAGACCCAGTACTTC

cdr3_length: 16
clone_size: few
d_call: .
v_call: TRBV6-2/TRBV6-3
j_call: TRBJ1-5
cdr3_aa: CASSYMENRVHQPQHF
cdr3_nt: TGTGCCAGCAGTTACATGGAAAACAGGGTCCATCAGCCCCAGCATTTT

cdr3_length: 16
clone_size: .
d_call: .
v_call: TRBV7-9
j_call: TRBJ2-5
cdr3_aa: CASSLRDTLYQETQYF
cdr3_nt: TGTGCCAGCAGCTTACGGGACACCTTGTACCAAGAGACCCAGTACTTC

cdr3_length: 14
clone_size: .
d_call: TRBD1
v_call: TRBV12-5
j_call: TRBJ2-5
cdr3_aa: CASGLDRGQETQYF
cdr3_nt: TGTGCTAGTGGTTTGGACAGGGGCCAAGAGACCCAGTACTTC

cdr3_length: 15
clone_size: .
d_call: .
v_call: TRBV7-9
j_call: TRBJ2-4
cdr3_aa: CASSPIDGSKNIQYF
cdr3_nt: TGTGCCAGCAGCCCAATCGACGGGTCCAAAAACATTCAGTACTTC

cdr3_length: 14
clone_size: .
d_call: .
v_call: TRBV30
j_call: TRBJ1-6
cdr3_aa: CAWSVGRRASPLHF
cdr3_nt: TGTGCCTGGAGTGTTGGGAGAAGGGCCTCACCCCTCCACTTT

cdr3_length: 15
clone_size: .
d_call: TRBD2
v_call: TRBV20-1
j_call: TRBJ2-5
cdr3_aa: CSAQTSGSHQETQYF
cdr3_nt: TGCAGTGCGCAAACTAGCGGGAGCCACCAAGAGACCCAGTACTTC

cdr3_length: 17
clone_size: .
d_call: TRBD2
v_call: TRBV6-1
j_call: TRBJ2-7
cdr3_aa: CASSFTSGGTSSYEQYF
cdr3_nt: TGTGCCAGCAGTTTTACTAGCGGGGGGACGAGCTCCTACGAGCAGTACTTC

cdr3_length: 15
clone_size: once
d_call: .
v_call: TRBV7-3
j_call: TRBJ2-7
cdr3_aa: CASPRSAGLSYEQYF
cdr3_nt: TGTGCCAGCCCCCGTTCGGCAGGGCTCTCCTACGAGCAGTACTTC

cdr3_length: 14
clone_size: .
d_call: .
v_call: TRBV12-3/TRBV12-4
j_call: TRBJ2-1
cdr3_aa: CASSIPGSMNEQFF
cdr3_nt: TGTGCCAGCAGTATCCCGGGATCTATGAATGAGCAGTTCTTC

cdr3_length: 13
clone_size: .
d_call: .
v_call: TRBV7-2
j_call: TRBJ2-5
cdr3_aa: CASSFRERGTQYF
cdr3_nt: TGTGCCAGCAGCTTCAGGGAACGAGGGACCCAGTACTTC

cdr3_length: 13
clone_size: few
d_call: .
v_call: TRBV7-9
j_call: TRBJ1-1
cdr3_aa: CASSRAGGTEAFF
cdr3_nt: TGTGCCAGCAGCCGGGCGGGGGGCACTGAAGCTTTCTTT

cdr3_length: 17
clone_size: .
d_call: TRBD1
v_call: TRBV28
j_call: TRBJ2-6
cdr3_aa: CASTPGTGGSGANVLTF
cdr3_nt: TGTGCCAGCACCCCCGGGACAGGGGGTTCTGGGGCCAACGTCCTGACTTTC

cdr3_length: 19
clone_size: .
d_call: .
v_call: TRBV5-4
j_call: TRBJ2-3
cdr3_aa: CASSLDPVGTLSSTDTQYF
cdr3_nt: TGTGCCAGCAGCTTGGACCCAGTGGGTACCCTATCGAGCACAGATACGCAGTATTTT

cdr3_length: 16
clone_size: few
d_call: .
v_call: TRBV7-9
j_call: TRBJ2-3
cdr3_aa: CASSLARRVATDTQYF
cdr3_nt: TGTGCCAGCAGCTTAGCGCGCAGGGTCGCCACAGATACGCAGTATTTT

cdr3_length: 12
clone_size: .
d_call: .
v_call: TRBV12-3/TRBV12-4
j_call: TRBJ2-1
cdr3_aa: CASRGSSREQFF
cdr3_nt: TGTGCCAGCAGGGGGAGTTCAAGGGAGCAGTTCTTC

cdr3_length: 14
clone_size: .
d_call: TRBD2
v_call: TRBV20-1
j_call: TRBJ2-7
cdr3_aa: CSALKRGGLYEQYF
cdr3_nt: TGCAGTGCTCTGAAGCGGGGGGGCCTCTACGAGCAGTACTTC

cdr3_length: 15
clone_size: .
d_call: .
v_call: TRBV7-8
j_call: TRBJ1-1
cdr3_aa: CASSPGQKKNTEAFF
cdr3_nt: TGTGCCAGCAGCCCCGGACAGAAAAAGAACACTGAAGCTTTCTTT

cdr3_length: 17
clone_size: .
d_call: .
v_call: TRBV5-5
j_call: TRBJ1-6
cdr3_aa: CASSSTLRGQPNSPLHF
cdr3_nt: TGTGCCAGCAGCTCTACTCTGCGGGGGCAGCCTAATTCACCCCTCCACTTT

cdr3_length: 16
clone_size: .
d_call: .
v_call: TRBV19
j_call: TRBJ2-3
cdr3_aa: CASSRGLATQPDTQYF
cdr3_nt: TGTGCCAGTAGTCGGGGTTTGGCAACGCAGCCAGATACGCAGTATTTT

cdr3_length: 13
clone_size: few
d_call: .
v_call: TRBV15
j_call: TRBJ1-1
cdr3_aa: CATSRQTNTEAFF
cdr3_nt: TGTGCCACCAGCAGACAAACGAACACTGAAGCTTTCTTT

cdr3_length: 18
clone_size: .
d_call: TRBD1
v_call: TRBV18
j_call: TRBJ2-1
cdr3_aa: CASSPPGQGASSYNEQFF
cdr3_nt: TGTGCCAGCTCACCTCCGGGACAGGGGGCGAGTTCCTACAATGAGCAGTTCTTC

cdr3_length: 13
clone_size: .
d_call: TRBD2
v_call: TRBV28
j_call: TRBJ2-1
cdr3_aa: CASIQRGYNEQFF
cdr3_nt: TGTGCCAGCATACAGCGGGGCTACAATGAGCAGTTCTTC

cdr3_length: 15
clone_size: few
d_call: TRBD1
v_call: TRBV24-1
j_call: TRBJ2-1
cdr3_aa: CATSETGTGMGEQFF
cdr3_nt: TGTGCCACCAGTGAAACCGGGACAGGGATGGGTGAGCAGTTCTTC

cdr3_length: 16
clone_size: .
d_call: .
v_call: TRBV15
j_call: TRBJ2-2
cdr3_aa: CATSRESLSNTGELFF
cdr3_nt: TGTGCCACCAGCAGAGAGAGTCTGTCGAACACCGGGGAGCTGTTTTTT

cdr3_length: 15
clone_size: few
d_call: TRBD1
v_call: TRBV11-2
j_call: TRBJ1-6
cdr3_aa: CASSSTQGVGSPLHF
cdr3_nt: TGTGCCAGCAGCTCAACCCAGGGGGTCGGTTCACCCCTCCACTTT

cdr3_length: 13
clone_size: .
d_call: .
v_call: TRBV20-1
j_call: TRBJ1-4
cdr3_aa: CSARTGPNEKLFF
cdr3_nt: TGCAGTGCTAGGACAGGCCCTAATGAAAAACTGTTTTTT

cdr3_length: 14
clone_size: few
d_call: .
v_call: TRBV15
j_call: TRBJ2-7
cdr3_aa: CATSRDRGLGEQYF
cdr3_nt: TGTGCCACCAGCAGAGACCGGGGGCTCGGCGAGCAGTACTTC

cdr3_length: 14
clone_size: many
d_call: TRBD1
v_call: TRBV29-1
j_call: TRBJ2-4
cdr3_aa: CSVGDRYMSNIQYF
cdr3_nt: TGCAGCGTTGGGGACAGGTACATGTCAAACATTCAGTACTTC

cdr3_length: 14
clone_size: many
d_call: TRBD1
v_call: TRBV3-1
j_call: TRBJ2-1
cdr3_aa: CASSPSTGGTEQFF
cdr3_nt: TGTGCCAGCAGCCCATCGACAGGGGGCACTGAGCAGTTCTTC

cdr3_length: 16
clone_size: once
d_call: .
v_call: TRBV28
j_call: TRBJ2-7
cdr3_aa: CASSQWELLRWGEQYF
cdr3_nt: TGTGCCAGCAGTCAATGGGAGTTGCTTAGATGGGGCGAGCAGTACTTC

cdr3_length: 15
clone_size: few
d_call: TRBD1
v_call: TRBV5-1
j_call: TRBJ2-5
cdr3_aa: CASSLARGTGETQYF
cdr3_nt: TGCGCCAGCAGCTTGGCCAGGGGGACAGGAGAGACCCAGTACTTC

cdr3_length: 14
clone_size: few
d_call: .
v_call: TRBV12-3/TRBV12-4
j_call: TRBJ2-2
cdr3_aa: CASRGLLNTGELFF
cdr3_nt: TGTGCCAGCAGGGGACTCCTCAACACCGGGGAGCTGTTTTTT

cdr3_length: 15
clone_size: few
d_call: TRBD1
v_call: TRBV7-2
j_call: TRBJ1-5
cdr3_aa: CASSLEQGANQPQHF
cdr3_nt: TGTGCCAGCAGCTTAGAACAGGGGGCGAATCAGCCCCAGCATTTT

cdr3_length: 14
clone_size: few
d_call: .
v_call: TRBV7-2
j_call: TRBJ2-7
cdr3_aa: CASNIGPGSSEQYF
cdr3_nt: TGTGCCAGCAATATTGGCCCAGGGTCCAGCGAGCAGTACTTC

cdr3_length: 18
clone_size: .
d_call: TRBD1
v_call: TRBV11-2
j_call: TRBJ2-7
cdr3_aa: CASSPRDRGPSMTREQYF
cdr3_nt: TGTGCCAGCAGCCCCCGGGACAGGGGGCCCAGTATGACTCGGGAGCAGTACTTC

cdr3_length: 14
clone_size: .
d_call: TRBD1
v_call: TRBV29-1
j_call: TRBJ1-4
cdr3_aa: CSVWTGNSNEKLFF
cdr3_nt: TGCAGCGTTTGGACAGGGAATTCTAATGAAAAACTGTTTTTT

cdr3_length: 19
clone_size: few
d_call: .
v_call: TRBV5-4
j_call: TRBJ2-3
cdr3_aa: CASSFRQGGRQGYSDTQYF
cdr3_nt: TGTGCCAGCAGCTTCAGGCAGGGGGGTCGACAGGGATACTCAGATACGCAGTATTTT

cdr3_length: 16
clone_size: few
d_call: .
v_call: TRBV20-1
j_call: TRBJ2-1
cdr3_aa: CSASSLGLMGYNEQFF
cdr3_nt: TGCAGTGCTAGTAGTCTGGGATTGATGGGTTACAATGAGCAGTTCTTC

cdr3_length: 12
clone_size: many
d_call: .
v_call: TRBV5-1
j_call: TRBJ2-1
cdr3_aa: CASSLGDNEQFF
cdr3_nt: TGCGCCAGCAGCTTGGGCGACAATGAGCAGTTCTTC

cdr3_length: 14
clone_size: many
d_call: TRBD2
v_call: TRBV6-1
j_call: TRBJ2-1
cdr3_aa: CASSRDYQSNEQFF
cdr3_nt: TGTGCCAGCAGCCGGGACTACCAAAGCAATGAGCAGTTCTTC

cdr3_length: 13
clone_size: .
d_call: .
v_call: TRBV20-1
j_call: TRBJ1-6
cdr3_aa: CSAREGLHSPLHF
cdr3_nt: TGCAGTGCTAGAGAGGGATTACATTCACCCCTCCACTTT

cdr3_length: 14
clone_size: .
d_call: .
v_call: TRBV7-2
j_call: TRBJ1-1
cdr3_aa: CASTESPSVTEAFF
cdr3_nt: TGTGCCAGCACCGAGAGCCCCTCTGTGACTGAAGCTTTCTTT

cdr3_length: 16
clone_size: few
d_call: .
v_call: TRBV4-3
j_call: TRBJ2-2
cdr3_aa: CASSQLGGRNTGELFF
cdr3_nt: TGCGCCAGCAGCCAATTGGGTGGTAGGAACACCGGGGAGCTGTTTTTT

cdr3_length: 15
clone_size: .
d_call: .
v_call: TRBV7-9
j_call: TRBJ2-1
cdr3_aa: CASNQGPARNNEQFF
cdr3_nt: TGTGCCAGCAATCAGGGGCCCGCTCGGAACAATGAGCAGTTCTTC

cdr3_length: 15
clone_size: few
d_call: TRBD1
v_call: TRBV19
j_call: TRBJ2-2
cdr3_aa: CASTTRDRGGGELFF
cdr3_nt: TGTGCCAGTACCACCCGGGACAGGGGTGGTGGGGAGCTGTTTTTT

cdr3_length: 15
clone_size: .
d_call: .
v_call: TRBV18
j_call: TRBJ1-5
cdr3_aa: CASSPPGRSNQPQHF
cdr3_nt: TGTGCCAGCTCACCACCGGGTAGGAGCAATCAGCCCCAGCATTTT

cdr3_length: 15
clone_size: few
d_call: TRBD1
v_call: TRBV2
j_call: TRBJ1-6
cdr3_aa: CASSEGQGANSPLHF
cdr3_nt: TGTGCCAGCAGTGAGGGTCAGGGGGCTAACTCACCCCTCCACTTT

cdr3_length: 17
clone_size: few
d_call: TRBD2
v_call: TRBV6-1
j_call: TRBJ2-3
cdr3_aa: CASSARTSGSRADTQYF
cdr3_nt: TGTGCCAGCAGTGCCCGGACTAGCGGGAGCCGAGCAGATACGCAGTATTTT

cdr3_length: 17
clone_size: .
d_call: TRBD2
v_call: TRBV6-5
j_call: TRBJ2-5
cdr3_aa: CASSFTSGSEYQETQYF
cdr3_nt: TGTGCCAGCAGTTTTACTAGCGGGAGCGAGTACCAAGAGACCCAGTACTTC

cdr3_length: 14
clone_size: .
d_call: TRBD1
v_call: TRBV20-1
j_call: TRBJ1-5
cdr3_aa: CSAQGGLSNQPQHF
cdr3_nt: TGCAGTGCCCAGGGGGGGCTTAGCAATCAGCCCCAGCATTTT

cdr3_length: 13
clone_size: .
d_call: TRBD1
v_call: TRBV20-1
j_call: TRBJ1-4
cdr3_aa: CSAHRDSGEKLFF
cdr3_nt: TGCAGTGCTCACCGGGACAGTGGTGAAAAACTGTTTTTT

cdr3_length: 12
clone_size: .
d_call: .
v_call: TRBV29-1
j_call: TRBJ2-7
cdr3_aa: CSVDTGVYEQYF
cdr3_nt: TGCAGCGTTGACACGGGAGTCTACGAGCAGTACTTC

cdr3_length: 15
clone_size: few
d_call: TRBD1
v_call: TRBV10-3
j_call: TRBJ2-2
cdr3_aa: CAISPGTGNTGELFF
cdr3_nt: TGTGCCATCAGCCCCGGGACAGGGAACACCGGGGAGCTGTTTTTT

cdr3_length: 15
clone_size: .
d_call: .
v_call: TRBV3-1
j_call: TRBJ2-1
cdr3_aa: CASTTVRGGYNEQFF
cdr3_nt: TGTGCCAGCACCACCGTCCGGGGCGGGTACAATGAGCAGTTCTTC

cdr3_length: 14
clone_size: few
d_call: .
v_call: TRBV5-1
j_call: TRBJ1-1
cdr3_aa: CASSFLSVNTEAFF
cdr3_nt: TGCGCCAGCAGCTTCTTAAGTGTGAACACTGAAGCTTTCTTT

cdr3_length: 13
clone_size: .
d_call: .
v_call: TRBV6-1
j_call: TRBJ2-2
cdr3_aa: CASSERKTGELFF
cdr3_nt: TGTGCCAGCAGTGAACGTAAAACCGGGGAGCTGTTTTTT

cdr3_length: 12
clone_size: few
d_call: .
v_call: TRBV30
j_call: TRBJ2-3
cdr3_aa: CAWSTQADTQYF
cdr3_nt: TGTGCCTGGAGTACCCAAGCGGATACGCAGTATTTT

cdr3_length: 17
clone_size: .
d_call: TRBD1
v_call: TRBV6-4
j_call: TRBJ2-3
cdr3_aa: CASSDPWTGASTDTQYF
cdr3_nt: TGTGCCAGCAGTGACCCTTGGACAGGGGCTAGCACAGATACGCAGTATTTT

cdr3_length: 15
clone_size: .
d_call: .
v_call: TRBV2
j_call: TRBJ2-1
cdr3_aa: CASSERDNSYNEQFF
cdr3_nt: TGTGCCAGCAGCGAGAGAGATAACTCCTACAATGAGCAGTTCTTC